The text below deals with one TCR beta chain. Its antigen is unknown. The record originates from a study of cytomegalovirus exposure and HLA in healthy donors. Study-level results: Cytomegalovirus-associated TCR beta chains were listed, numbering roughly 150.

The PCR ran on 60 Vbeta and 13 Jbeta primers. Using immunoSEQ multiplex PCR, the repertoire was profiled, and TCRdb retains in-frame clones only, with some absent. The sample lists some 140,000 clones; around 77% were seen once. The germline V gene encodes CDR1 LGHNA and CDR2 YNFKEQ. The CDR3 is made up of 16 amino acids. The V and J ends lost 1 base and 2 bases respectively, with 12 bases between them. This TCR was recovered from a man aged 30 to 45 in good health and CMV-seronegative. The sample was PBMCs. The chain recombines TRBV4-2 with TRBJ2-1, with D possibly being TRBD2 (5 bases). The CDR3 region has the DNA TGTGCCAGCAGCCAAGTAACCCTGACTACCTACAATGAGCAGTTCTTC. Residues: CASSQVTLTTYNEQFF.